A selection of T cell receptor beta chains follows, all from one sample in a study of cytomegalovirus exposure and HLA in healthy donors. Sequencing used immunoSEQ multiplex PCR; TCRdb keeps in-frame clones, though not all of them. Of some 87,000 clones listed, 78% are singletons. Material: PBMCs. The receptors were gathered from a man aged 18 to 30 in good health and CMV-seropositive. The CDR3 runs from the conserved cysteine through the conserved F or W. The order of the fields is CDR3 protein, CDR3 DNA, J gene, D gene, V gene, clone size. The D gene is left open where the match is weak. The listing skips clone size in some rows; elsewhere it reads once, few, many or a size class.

CAITWASNQPQHF TGTGCCATCACCTGGGCGAGCAATCAGCCCCAGCATTTT TRBJ1-5 . TRBV10-3 .
CASSSGGGVEQYF TGTGCCAGCAGCTCTGGGGGAGGGGTCGAGCAGTACTTC TRBJ2-7 TRBD2 TRBV7-9 .
CASSGSSPTGTQYF TGCGCCAGCAGCGGGTCGAGCCCAACAGGGACCCAGTACTTC TRBJ2-5 . TRBV10-1 once
CASSLLGGEQYF TGTGCCAGCAGCCTCCTGGGGGGCGAGCAGTACTTC TRBJ2-7 . TRBV6-5 once
CASSVPGLSTDTQYF TGTGCCAGCAGTGTACCGGGACTAAGCACAGATACGCAGTATTTT TRBJ2-3 TRBD2 TRBV6-1 .
CASTKGAPAGEQFF TGTGCCAGCACCAAGGGGGCCCCGGCGGGTGAGCAGTTCTTC TRBJ2-1 TRBD1 TRBV7-9 .
CASSETGGNQPQHF TGTGCCAGCAGTGAGACAGGGGGAAATCAGCCCCAGCATTTT TRBJ1-5 TRBD1 TRBV2 few
CASSSKREGLYEQYF TGCGCCAGCAGCTCCAAGCGGGAGGGCCTATACGAGCAGTACTTC TRBJ2-7 TRBD2 TRBV4-1 .
CASSTGQGANRQFF TGTGCCAGCAGCACAGGACAGGGGGCGAATCGGCAGTTCTTC TRBJ2-1 TRBD1 TRBV11-2 .
CASTPTGSSGRREQYF TGTGCCAGTACCCCCACCGGTTCTAGCGGGAGAAGAGAACAGTACTTC TRBJ2-7 TRBD2 TRBV19 .
CASRGTVYSNQPQHF TGTGCCAGCAGGGGGACAGTTTATAGCAATCAGCCCCAGCATTTT TRBJ1-5 TRBD1 TRBV6-1 .
CASSDPTGSTEAFF TGTGCCAGCAGCGACCCGACAGGGAGCACTGAAGCTTTCTTT TRBJ1-1 TRBD1 TRBV5-4 .
CASSLTPNYGYTF TGTGCCAGCAGCTTGACTCCTAACTATGGCTACACCTTC TRBJ1-2 . TRBV7-2 few
CASSSRDRKNGELFF TGTGCCAGCTCATCCCGGGACAGAAAAAACGGGGAGCTGTTTTTT TRBJ2-2 TRBD1 TRBV18 .
CSASGAYQETQYF TGCAGCGCCTCGGGTGCGTACCAAGAGACCCAGTACTTC TRBJ2-5 . TRBV29-1 .
CASRAVEAEETQYF TGTGCCAGCAGGGCGGTCGAGGCGGAAGAGACCCAGTACTTC TRBJ2-5 . TRBV2 .
CASRADTGTSGSPYEQYF TGCGCCAGCAGGGCCGACACCGGGACTAGCGGGAGCCCCTACGAGCAGTACTTC TRBJ2-7 TRBD2 TRBV4-1 .
CASSLLSGRALETQYF TGTGCCAGCAGCTTGTTGAGCGGGAGGGCCCTGGAGACCCAGTACTTC TRBJ2-5 TRBD2 TRBV5-8 .
CASSLGGYTF TGTGCCAGCAGTCTCGGTGGCTACACCTTC TRBJ1-2 . TRBV6-1 few
CASSGSGSDTQYF TGTGCCAGCAGCGGCTCGGGGTCAGATACGCAGTATTTT TRBJ2-3 . TRBV9 medium-sized
CSAGPGRKLFF TGCAGTGCTGGACCGGGAAGGAAACTGTTTTTT TRBJ1-4 . TRBV20-1 .
CATSRDAREVNEQFF TGTGCCACCAGCAGAGATGCGCGGGAGGTGAATGAGCAGTTCTTC TRBJ2-1 TRBD2 TRBV15 few